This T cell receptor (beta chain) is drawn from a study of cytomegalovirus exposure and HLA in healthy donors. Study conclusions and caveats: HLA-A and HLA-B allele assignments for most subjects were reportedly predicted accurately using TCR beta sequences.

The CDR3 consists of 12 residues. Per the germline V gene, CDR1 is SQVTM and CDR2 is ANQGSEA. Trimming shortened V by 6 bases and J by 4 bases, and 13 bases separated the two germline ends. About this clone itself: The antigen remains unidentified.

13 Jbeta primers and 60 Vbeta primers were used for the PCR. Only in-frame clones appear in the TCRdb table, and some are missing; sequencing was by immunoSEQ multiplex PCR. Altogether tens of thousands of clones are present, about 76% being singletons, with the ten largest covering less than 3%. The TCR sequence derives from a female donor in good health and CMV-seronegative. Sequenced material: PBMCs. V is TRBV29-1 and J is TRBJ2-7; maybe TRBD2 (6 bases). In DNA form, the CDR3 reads TGCAGCGTAGCTGACGGGACTTACGAGCAGTACTTC. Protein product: CSVADGTYEQYF.